Each of the 14 T cell receptor beta chains below was sequenced from the same sample in a study of graft-versus-host responses after intestinal transplantation. Profiled with immunoSEQ multiplex PCR; TCRdb holds only in-frame clones, not every one. This table has 20,000 or so clones, over 75% appearing once. The source was PBMCs, collected roughly 450 days after intestinal transplant. The receptors shown here come from a human patient who received an intestinal transplant, so some T cells may come from the graft donor.

The chain uses TRBV7-9 and TRBJ1-4; 7 bases match TRBD1. J lost 1 base, V lost 5 bases, and 10 bases had no gene match. Germline V gives CDR1 SEHNR, CDR2 FQNEAQ (reference sequence). The CDR3 length is 17 residues. The CDR3 DNA is TGTGCCAGCAGCCCCCAGACAGGGCCCCTAACTAATGAAAAACTGTTTTTT. Protein: CASSPQTGPLTNEKLFF.

CDR3 DNA sequence: TGCAGCGTTGCCGACAGGGGGCCCTATGGCTACACCTTC. Its translation: CSVADRGPYGYTF. V usage is TRBV29-1 and J usage is TRBJ1-2, with TRBD1 identical over 10 bases. The V segment lost 4 bases and the J segment 4 bases; nucleotides outside the gene matches: 3. The CDR3 is 13 amino acids. The germline V gene encodes CDR1 SQVTM and CDR2 ANQGSEA.

The chain employs TRBV5-4 and TRBJ2-1, with 8 bases matching TRBD1. CDR3 length: 13 amino acids. In germline, CDR1 is SGHNT, CDR2 YYREEE (reference sequence). Germline trimming cut 3 bases from V and 5 bases from J; bases unmatched to any gene: 1. The CDR3 is CASSSTGDNEQFF. The CDR3 region has the DNA TGTGCCAGCAGCTCGACAGGGGACAATGAGCAGTTCTTC.

The genes are TRBV7-9 and TRBJ2-7, with D hard to call. In germline, CDR1 is SEHNR, CDR2 FQNEAQ (reference sequence). V gave up 2 bases and J gave up 6 bases, with 8 bases separating them. The CDR3 is made up of 12 amino acids. CDR3 in amino acids: CASSLFDPEQYF. In nucleotides, the CDR3 is TGTGCCAGCAGCTTATTTGATCCCGAGCAGTACTTC.

CDR3 DNA: TGTGCCAGCAGCTTACGAATCTCCACCTACGAGCAGTACTTC. It translates to CASSLRISTYEQYF. This sequence joins TRBV11-3 and TRBJ2-7; D remains ambiguous. Germline V gene sequence: CDR1 SGHNT, CDR2 YENEEA. The ends were cut back, 2 bases at V and 2 bases at J, with 10 bases in the middle. CDR3 length: 14 residues.

The chain recombines TRBV27 with TRBJ2-5; tentative D call: TRBD2 (6 bases). The CDR3 contains 15 residues. V was trimmed by 0 bases and J by 1 base, leaving 9 bases between them. Germline CDR1 and CDR2: MNHEY and SMNVEV (reference sequence). Here the CDR3 reads CASSLSSGAQETQYF. In DNA, the CDR3 is TGTGCCAGCAGTTTATCGTCGGGAGCCCAAGAGACCCAGTACTTC.

This clone was picked up one time. The chain uses TRBV5-6 and TRBJ1-1, with a possible D match to TRBD1 (5 bases). Germline CDR1 and CDR2: SGHDT and YYEEEE. The CDR3 has 15 residues. The V end lost 5 bases, the J end lost 4 bases, and 18 bases lay between the germline ends. As DNA, the CDR3 is TGTGCCAGCAGATCGAGGGGCCAGGGATTCACTGAAGCTTTCTTT. This encodes CASRSRGQGFTEAFF.

The chain joins TRBV19 to TRBJ2-1, with TRBD1 matching over 8 bases. Germline lookup yields CDR1 LNHDA and CDR2 SQIVND (reference sequence). The CDR3 totals 15 residues. Unmatched junction bases numbered 2, after V lost 4 bases and J lost 0 bases. CDR3 coding DNA: TGTGCCAGTAGTACGACAGGGGTCTCCTACAATGAGCAGTTCTTC. Protein: CASSTTGVSYNEQFF.

This clone was detected only a few times. The rearrangement uses TRBV30 and TRBJ2-7, with D possibly being TRBD2 (6 bases). The CDR3 contains 13 residues. The V gene's germline CDR1 is GTSNPN and CDR2 SVGIG (reference sequence). With 7 bases removed from V and 3 bases from J, the gap between germline ends came to 16 bases. The CDR3 DNA sequence: TGTGCCTCAAGTGGGACTGCTATCTACGAGCAGTACTTC. Translating gives CASSGTAIYEQYF.

This sequence joins TRBV6-6 and TRBJ1-6; the match to TRBD1 covers 11 bases. The CDR3 is made up of 14 amino acids. Germline CDR1 reads MNHNY; CDR2 reads SVGAGI (reference sequence). The ends lost 8 bases at V and 10 bases at J; junction bases unmatched: 7. The CDR3 nucleotides read TGTGCCAGCCGGACAGGGGGCGTTAGGTCACCCCTCCACTTT. It is translated as CASRTGGVRSPLHF.

The chain links TRBV5-1 to TRBJ2-1; 10 bases line up with TRBD2. J was trimmed by 0 bases and V by 3 bases; bases with no gene match: 0. CDR3 length: 15 residues. The germline gives CDR1 SGHRS, CDR2 YFSETQ. The CDR3 DNA reads as TGCGCCAGCAGCTCTAGCGGGAGCTCCTACAATGAGCAGTTCTTC. Translated: CASSSSGSSYNEQFF.

The J gene is TRBJ2-3, the V gene TRBV11-2; unclear D gene. The CDR3 is made up of 14 amino acids. The V end was cut by 2 bases, the J end by 2 bases, with 8 bases between. CDR1 is SGHAT, CDR2 FQNNGV, per germline. CDR3 protein: CASSLRLNTDTQYF. CDR3 coding DNA: TGTGCCAGCAGCTTAAGGCTCAACACAGATACGCAGTATTTT.

The gene calls are TRBV4-1 and TRBJ1-3; D ambiguous. The CDR3 is 16 residues long. V was clipped by 4 bases and J by 4 bases, with 17 bases between them. Germline V gene lookup returns CDR1 MGHRA and CDR2 YSYEKL. The CDR3 DNA is TGCGCCAGCAGCCCATCAGGTGGGGTGACGGGAAACACCATATATTTT. Its translation: CASSPSGGVTGNTIYF.

The genes are TRBV14 and TRBJ2-3; 12 nucleotides align to TRBD2. Germline V gene lookup returns CDR1 SGHDN and CDR2 FVKESK. The ends lost 1 base at V and 4 bases at J; junction bases unmatched: 6. This CDR3 has 17 residues. The CDR3 spells CASSQARTSGMADTQYF. DNA of the CDR3: TGTGCCAGCAGCCAAGCGAGGACTAGCGGGATGGCAGATACGCAGTATTTT.